A single sample is the source of the 9 T cell receptor beta chains below, sequenced in a study of blood T cell repertoires in COVID-19. The table came from immunoSEQ multiplex PCR; TCRdb's copy has only in-frame clones and leaves some out. The sample has approximately 290,000 clones, roughly 90% seen once. The sample consisted of peripheral blood. Receptors originate from a woman in her twenties or thirties with COVID-19, enrolled during active disease.

The chain uses TRBV19 and TRBJ2-7, with D tentatively TRBD1 (5 bases). The V gene's germline CDR1 is LNHDA and CDR2 SQIVND (reference sequence). V lost 3 bases and J 1 base, leaving 28 bases between the germline ends. The CDR3 consists of 20 residues. This CDR3 is CASSIYSRARAGWLSYEQYF. The CDR3 DNA is TGTGCCAGTAGTATTTACAGCCGCGCTCGGGCAGGGTGGCTGTCCTACGAGCAGTACTTC.

On this clone: This could be a read error, since a much larger clone is one nucleotide away. J is TRBJ2-7 and V is TRBV7-2, with unresolved D. Germline CDR1 reads SGHTA; CDR2 reads FQGNSA. This CDR3 has 12 amino acids. V was clipped by 5 bases and J by 0 bases, with 5 bases between them. CDR3 sequence reads: CASSLYSYEQYF. The CDR3 nucleotides are TGTGCCAGCAGCCTTTACTCCTACGAGCAGTACTTC.

V gene TRBV10-3 combines with J gene TRBJ2-1, with TRBD1 matching 11 bases. V gave up 0 bases and J gave up 8 bases; unmatched junction bases: 6. CDR1 is ENHRY and CDR2 is SYGVKD in the germline V gene. The CDR3 runs to 16 residues. CDR3 in DNA: TGTGCCATCAGTGAGTCGAGGACAGGGGGCAAACATGAGCAGTTCTTC. Protein: CAISESRTGGKHEQFF.

Only a few counts were recorded for this clone. The V call is TRBV2, the J call TRBJ1-1, with 8 bases lining up with TRBD1. Trimming at V came to 5 bases and at J to 7 bases, leaving 3 bases not matched to a gene. The CDR3 covers 12 residues. Germline V CDR1 and CDR2: SNHLY, FYNNEI. CDR3 sequence (DNA): TGTGCCAGCAGTCCGGACAGGGTTGAAGCTTTCTTT. Translation: CASSPDRVEAFF.

This chain uses TRBV6-6 with TRBJ1-3; 8 bases match TRBD1. Trimming removed 6 bases from V and 6 bases from J; junction bases left unmatched: 4. The CDR3 totals 13 residues. Germline V gene sequence: CDR1 MNHNY, CDR2 SVGAGI (reference sequence). The CDR3 loop is CASSGQGLNTIYF. DNA of the CDR3: TGTGCCAGCAGCGGACAGGGTTTAAACACCATATATTTT.

V is TRBV2 and J is TRBJ2-7; no definite D call. The CDR3 extends over 15 amino acids. The germline V gene has CDR1 SNHLY and CDR2 FYNNEI. V dropped 6 bases and J dropped 3 bases, with 18 bases sitting between them. This CDR3 is CASRRQGQVNYEQYF. CDR3 in DNA: TGTGCCAGCAGACGCCAAGGCCAGGTGAACTACGAGCAGTACTTC. The full variable domain, completed using reference TRBV2 and TRBJ2-7, is EPEVTQTPSHQVTQMGQEVILRCVPISNHLYFYWYRQILGQKVEFLVSFYNNEISEKSEIFDDQFSVERPDGSNFTLKIRSTKLEDSAMYFCASRRQGQVNYEQYFGPGTRLTVT.

The chain links TRBV12-3 or TRBV12-4 to TRBJ2-7; perhaps TRBD1 as D (6 bases). V dropped 2 bases and J dropped 5 bases, with 7 bases sitting between them. The CDR3 spans 12 residues. CDR3 nucleotides: TGTGCCAGCAGTTTAAAGGGGGACGAGCAGTACTTC. Translation: CASSLKGDEQYF.

This chain joins TRBV18 and TRBJ1-3; no definite D call. Germline loops: CDR1 KGHSH, CDR2 LQKENI. This CDR3 comprises 15 residues. V was clipped by 6 bases and J by 1 base, with 13 bases between them. CDR3 protein: CASSPRASSGNTIYF. CDR3 nucleotide sequence: TGTGCCAGCTCCCCAAGAGCCTCATCTGGAAACACCATATATTTT.

This chain links TRBV14 with TRBJ1-2; 7 bases align to TRBD1. Germline V CDR1 and CDR2: SGHDN, FVKESK. The CDR3 extends over 15 amino acids. J gave up 4 bases and V 2 bases, and 7 bases lay outside the gene matches. The CDR3 sequence is CASSQTPQGGYGYTF. As DNA, the CDR3 is TGTGCCAGCAGCCAAACGCCTCAGGGGGGCTATGGCTACACCTTC.